A selection of T cell receptor beta chains follows, all from one sample in a study of cytomegalovirus exposure and HLA in healthy donors. Libraries were prepared by immunoSEQ multiplex PCR; TCRdb keeps only in-frame clonotypes and omits some of them. This table holds about 160,000 clones, more than 70% found once. The sample was PBMCs. All receptors come from a young man in good health and CMV-seronegative. The CDR3 runs from the conserved cysteine through the conserved F or W. D genes are given only for firm matches. Part of the rows lack a size; the others show once, few, many or a class for expanded clones.

j_call | v_call | d_call | clone_size | cdr3_aa | cdr3_nt
TRBJ2-3 | TRBV7-3 | TRBD2 | . | CASSSGLAGSTDTQYF | TGTGCCAGCAGCTCCGGACTAGCGGGATCCACAGATACGCAGTATTTT
TRBJ1-2 | TRBV15 | TRBD1 | . | CATSKRQGPNYGYTF | TGTGCCACCAGCAAGCGACAGGGTCCCAACTATGGCTACACCTTC
TRBJ2-7 | TRBV4-3 | . | . | CASSQTSSYEQYF | TGCGCCAGCAGCCAGACTAGCTCCTACGAGCAGTACTTC
TRBJ2-1 | TRBV6-1 | TRBD1 | . | CASSEAWDRPYNEQFF | TGTGCCAGCAGTGAAGCATGGGACAGGCCCTACAATGAGCAGTTCTTC
TRBJ1-3 | TRBV19 | TRBD1 | . | CASSIGGQGSSGNTIYF | TGTGCCAGTAGTATAGGTGGACAGGGGAGCTCTGGAAACACCATATATTTT
TRBJ2-4 | TRBV4-1 | . | . | CASSQRGGAKNIQYF | TGCGCCAGCAGCCAAAGGGGGGGAGCCAAAAACATTCAGTACTTC
TRBJ1-2 | TRBV19 | . | few | CASSISVTLDYGYTF | TGTGCCAGTAGTATATCGGTGACATTGGACTATGGCTACACCTTC
TRBJ2-3 | TRBV27 | . | few | CASSLSGGRAQYF | TGTGCCAGCAGTTTATCAGGGGGTAGGGCGCAGTATTTT
TRBJ2-1 | TRBV10-3 | TRBD2 | . | CAISEREYSYNEQFF | TGTGCCATCAGCGAGCGGGAGTACTCCTACAATGAGCAGTTCTTC
TRBJ2-1 | TRBV20-1 | . | . | CSVGVGNEQFF | TGCAGTGTCGGAGTGGGTAATGAGCAGTTCTTC
TRBJ1-6 | TRBV6-1 | . | few | CASRRAGQINSPLHF | TGTGCCAGCCGGAGGGCAGGGCAGATTAATTCACCCCTCCACTTT
TRBJ2-3 | TRBV4-2 | TRBD1 | . | CASSQVAGTGSTDTQYF | TGTGCCAGCAGCCAAGTCGCCGGGACAGGGAGTACAGATACGCAGTATTTT
TRBJ1-5 | TRBV19 | TRBD1 | . | CASSKGQAYQPQHF | TGTGCCAGTAGTAAGGGACAGGCCTATCAGCCCCAGCATTTT
TRBJ2-4 | TRBV2 | . | few | CASGEVAFRAKNIQYF | TGTGCCAGCGGGGAGGTAGCGTTTCGAGCCAAAAACATTCAGTACTTC
TRBJ2-7 | TRBV18 | . | few | CASSPRSYEQYF | TGTGCCAGCTCACCACGGAGTTACGAGCAGTACTTC
TRBJ1-4 | TRBV27 | . | . | CASSPRTTNEKLFF | TGTGCCAGCAGTCCGCGAACAACTAATGAAAAACTGTTTTTT